This TCR beta chain was retrieved from a study of blood T cells in healthy people across ages. This clonotype was counted between two and nine times. A second PCR of 7 to 11 cycles used a sample-barcoded 5' primer and a J-beta primer mix. Every molecule of cDNA carried a tag from a template-switch adaptor with 12 random nucleotides. TCRdb itself ran the 5' RACE reads through MiXCR, one entry per CDR3 protein. Among 800,000 to 950,000 distinct CDR3 sequences, almost 30% were seen once, and the ten largest hold roughly 10%. The germline CDR1 and CDR2 sequences are SNHLY and FYNNEI. The CDR3 sequence is 13 residues long. No fewer than 6 micrograms of total RNA were isolated from every sample. A further study also used this sample, focusing on T cells of mothers and their children.

This clonotype originated in a woman aged 40 to 50 in good health. The specimen sequenced was blood. The V call is TRBV2, the J call TRBJ2-5; 7 bases are shared with TRBD1. The CDR3 nucleotides are TGTACCGCGAGTGGGACAGCCCAAGAGACCCAGTACTTC. The encoded protein is CTASGTAQETQYF.